Each of the 30 T cell receptor beta chains below was sequenced from the same sample in a study of cytomegalovirus exposure and HLA in healthy donors. Sequencing was performed with immunoSEQ multiplex PCR; in TCRdb, only in-frame clones are kept and a portion is missing. The table lists around 130,000 clones, roughly 90% of them singletons, with around 3.5% in the top ten. Sequencing used PBMCs. The receptors derive from a man aged 30 to 45 in good health and CMV-seronegative.

The chain links TRBV27 to TRBJ1-2; 10 bases fit TRBD1. The CDR3 runs to 17 residues. CDR1 and CDR2 (germline): MNHEY, SMNVEV (reference sequence). Trimming cost V 4 bases and J 4 bases; bases outside gene matches: 12. CDR3 DNA sequence: TGTGCCAGCAGTTCCTCCGGGACAGGGGCGCTCGGCTATGGCTACACCTTC. It encodes CASSSSGTGALGYGYTF.

The rearrangement links TRBV19 to TRBJ1-2; maybe TRBD1 (6 bases). Germline loops: CDR1 LNHDA, CDR2 SQIVND (reference sequence). The CDR3 has 15 amino acids. V lost 5 bases, J lost 7 bases, and 20 bases lay in between. CDR3 loop: CASSVRQATWTGYTF. Written as DNA, the CDR3 is TGTGCCAGTAGTGTCCGACAGGCCACATGGACTGGCTACACCTTC.

Only a few counts were recorded for this clone. The chain has TRBV2 and TRBJ1-2; 9 nucleotides line up with TRBD1. This CDR3 contains 14 residues. CDR1 is SNHLY, CDR2 FYNNEI, per germline. V trimming: 6 bases; J trimming: 3 bases; junction bases outside the gene matches: 5. The CDR3 protein is CASSLGQGHYGYTF. CDR3 nucleotides: TGTGCCAGCAGCTTAGGACAGGGGCACTATGGCTACACCTTC.

The V gene is TRBV9, the J gene TRBJ1-1, with 8 nucleotides matching TRBD1. The CDR3 is 14 residues long. Germline V gene data show CDR1 as SGDLS and CDR2 as YYNGEE. V dropped 3 bases and J dropped 1; count of bases not matched to a gene: 2. CDR3 in amino acids: CASSAGTGNTEAFF. The CDR3 DNA sequence: TGTGCCAGCAGCGCCGGGACAGGGAACACTGAAGCTTTCTTT. The full variable domain, rest sourced from reference TRBV9 and TRBJ1-1, is DSGVTQTPKHLITATGQRVTLRCSPRSGDLSVYWYQQSLDQGLQFLIQYYNGEERAKGNILERFSAQQFPDLHSELNLSSLELGDSALYFCASSAGTGNTEAFFGQGTRLTVV.

This chain uses TRBV11-2 with TRBJ2-2, with TRBD1 matching 10 bases. In germline, CDR1 is SGHAT, CDR2 FQNNGV. The CDR3 loop spans 16 amino acids. V dropped 5 bases and J dropped 1; count of bases not matched to a gene: 4. This CDR3 is CASSTDRGENTGELFF. The CDR3 coding sequence is TGTGCCAGCAGCACGGACAGGGGGGAGAACACCGGGGAGCTGTTTTTT.

This chain links TRBV4-2 with TRBJ2-1, with TRBD2 identical over 13 bases. In germline, CDR1 is LGHNA, CDR2 YNFKEQ. This CDR3 region has 19 residues. Germline trimming cut 4 bases from V and 1 base from J; bases unmatched to any gene: 10. The CDR3 sequence is CASSLQNPGLAGSYNEQFF. The CDR3 region has the DNA TGTGCCAGCAGCCTCCAAAATCCGGGACTAGCGGGGTCCTACAATGAGCAGTTCTTC.

This clone was recorded only once. This chain joins TRBV7-8 and TRBJ2-1; tentatively, D is TRBD2 (7 bases). Trimming cost V 0 bases and J 4 bases, with 16 bases left between them. This CDR3 region has 17 residues. CDR1 is SGHVS, CDR2 FQNEAQ, per germline. CDR3 protein: CASSLAAWGGAYNEQFF. As DNA, the CDR3 is TGTGCCAGCAGCTTAGCGGCCTGGGGGGGGGCATACAATGAGCAGTTCTTC.

The rearrangement joins TRBV6-1 to TRBJ2-7, with no clear D. Germline V gene lookup returns CDR1 MNHNS and CDR2 SASEGT. CDR3 length: 13 residues. Trimming cost V 7 bases and J 2 bases, with 12 bases left between them. The CDR3 here is CASTSSSPYEQYF. The CDR3 DNA sequence: TGTGCCAGCACCTCTTCTTCCCCCTACGAGCAGTACTTC.

This chain joins TRBV10-3 and TRBJ2-1, with 9 bases aligning to TRBD1. Germline lookup yields CDR1 ENHRY and CDR2 SYGVKD. This CDR3 is built from 15 residues. V was pared by 11 bases and J by 8 bases, with 16 bases of the junction left unmatched. CDR3: CASSWEGQGGDEQFF. The DNA for the CDR3 is TGTGCCTCTTCTTGGGAGGGACAGGGAGGCGATGAGCAGTTCTTC.

V usage is TRBV5-4 and J usage is TRBJ2-5; TRBD2 agrees at 12 bases. Germline V gene lookup returns CDR1 SGHNT and CDR2 YYREEE (reference sequence). There are 17 residues in the CDR3. J was trimmed by 1 base and V by 4 bases; bases with no gene match: 8. The CDR3 here is CASSPGTSGLSQETQYF. CDR3 DNA sequence: TGTGCCAGCAGCCCCGGGACTAGCGGGCTTTCCCAAGAGACCCAGTACTTC.

This chain connects TRBV7-6 to TRBJ2-7, with 7 nucleotides matching TRBD2. The CDR3 extends over 13 amino acids. Germline V lookup: CDR1 SGHVS, CDR2 FNYEAQ. V dropped 5 bases and J dropped 5; count of bases not matched to a gene: 6. CDR3 sequence (DNA): TGTGCCAGCAGCCCCCCGGGAGGAGACGAGCAGTACTTC. This translates into CASSPPGGDEQYF.

V is TRBV29-1 and J is TRBJ2-1; no reliable D call. The CDR3 loop spans 11 amino acids. Germline loops: CDR1 SQVTM, CDR2 ANQGSEA. V was clipped by 7 bases and J by 6 bases, with 10 bases between them. The DNA for the CDR3 is TGCAGCGCTACAGCCGCCAATGAGCAGTTCTTC. This encodes CSATAANEQFF.

On this clone itself: Germline and junction disagree at one end, which may indicate a read error. The chain links TRBV6-1 to TRBJ1-6; the D gene is possibly TRBD1 (5 bases). The CDR3 length is 12 residues. Germline CDR1 and CDR2: MNHNS and SASEGT. CDR3 protein: CASSDPGGGASF. The CDR3 DNA reads as TGTGCCAGCAGTGACCCCGGGGGAGGAGCTAGCTTT.

The chain couples TRBV2 to TRBJ1-2; TRBD1 agrees at 7 bases. CDR1 and CDR2 from the germline V gene are SNHLY and FYNNEI. Unmatched junction bases numbered 7, after V lost 8 bases and J lost 1 base. This CDR3 region has 14 residues. The CDR3 DNA follows: TGTGCCAGCCTGGTAGACAGGGATAACTATGGCTACACCTTC. Its protein is CASLVDRDNYGYTF.

The J gene is TRBJ2-2, the V gene TRBV6-5; 7 positions match TRBD1. The CDR3 runs 15 residues. Germline assignment: CDR1 MNHEY and CDR2 SVGAGI. The V and J ends lost 2 bases and 4 bases, in that order; junction bases with no gene match: 4. The DNA of the CDR3 is TGTGCCAGCAGTTACGGGACAGCCTCCACCGGGGAGCTGTTTTTT. It translates to CASSYGTASTGELFF.

The J gene is TRBJ1-4, the V gene TRBV7-3, with D perhaps TRBD1 (6 bases). This CDR3 comprises 15 residues. CDR1 SGHTA and CDR2 FQGTGA come from the germline V gene. Deletions cut 2 bases from V and 8 bases from J, with 15 bases between. The CDR3 DNA reads TGTGCCAGCAGCTTATGGGGGCCCCCGGAAGAAAAACTGTTTTTT. Protein sequence: CASSLWGPPEEKLFF.

CDR3 sequence reads: CATSPRYGDANTGELFF. CDR3 in DNA: TGTGCCACCAGCCCCCGTTATGGAGACGCGAACACCGGGGAGCTGTTTTTT. The chain joins TRBV15 to TRBJ2-2; no firm D call. CDR1 is LNHNV and CDR2 is YYDKDF in the germline V gene (reference sequence). V gave up 5 bases and J gave up 0 bases, with 16 bases separating them. This CDR3 spans 17 amino acids.

Turning to this clone: Germline and junction disagree at one end, which may indicate a read error. The gene calls are TRBV7-2 and TRBJ2-5; 8 positions agree with TRBD1. This CDR3 has 14 residues. Germline V CDR1 and CDR2: SGHTA, FQGNSA. The CDR3 sequence is CASSFSRGQGTQYF. The CDR3 DNA is TGTGCCAGCAGCTTTAGCAGGGGGCAAGGGACCCAGTACTTC.

The CDR3 loop reads CASRVQGKDTEAFF. CDR3 nucleotides: TGTGCCAGTAGGGTACAGGGTAAAGACACTGAAGCTTTCTTT. V and J are TRBV19 and TRBJ1-1; D is perhaps TRBD1 (6 bases). Germline V gene data show CDR1 as LNHDA and CDR2 as SQIVND (reference sequence). The CDR3 has 14 residues. V was clipped by 6 bases and J by 3 bases, with 14 bases between them.

The rearrangement links TRBV18 to TRBJ1-1; D uncertain. V dropped 3 bases and J dropped 5 bases, with 10 bases sitting between them. Germline-derived CDR1 and CDR2 are KGHSH and LQKENI. The CDR3 is 13 amino acids. CDR3 sequence: CASSPLVVTEAFF. The CDR3 DNA reads TGTGCCAGCTCACCCCTAGTCGTTACTGAAGCTTTCTTT.

DNA of the CDR3: TGTGCCAGCAGCACGGACCCGGGGGAAAAACTGTTTTTT. Protein product: CASSTDPGEKLFF. V and J are TRBV7-8 and TRBJ1-4, with D hard to call. CDR3 length: 13 residues. CDR1 is SGHVS, CDR2 FQNEAQ, per germline. V lost 5 bases and J 8 bases, leaving 12 bases between the germline ends.

This clone was seen just once. V is TRBV5-6 and J is TRBJ1-2, with TRBD1 matching 7 bases. CDR1 is SGHDT, CDR2 YYEEEE, per germline. This CDR3 region has 14 residues. V lost 3 bases to trimming and J lost 4 bases; unmatched junction nucleotides: 6. CDR3 amino acids: CASSSPGTAYGYTF. DNA of the CDR3: TGTGCCAGCAGCTCCCCCGGGACAGCCTATGGCTACACCTTC.

The chain recombines TRBV4-1 with TRBJ2-5, with TRBD2 matching over 7 bases. The CDR3 is 16 residues long. V was clipped by 8 bases and J by 0 bases; unmatched bases: 12. Germline V gene data show CDR1 as MGHRA and CDR2 as YSYEKL. The CDR3 nucleotides read TGCGCCAGCCGGCTTTCTGCGGGGGTGAACCAAGAGACCCAGTACTTC. Residues: CASRLSAGVNQETQYF.

The rearrangement links TRBV5-6 to TRBJ2-1, with D possibly matching TRBD2 (5 bases). The germline V gene has CDR1 SGHDT and CDR2 YYEEEE. The CDR3 length is 13 residues. V gave up 0 bases and J gave up 6 bases, with 7 bases separating them. The CDR3 spells CASSLGGLNEQFF. CDR3 DNA: TGTGCCAGCAGCTTGGGAGGGCTCAATGAGCAGTTCTTC.

This CDR3 is CAISVGREGANYGYTF. Written as DNA, the CDR3 is TGTGCCATCAGTGTAGGCAGGGAGGGAGCTAACTATGGCTACACCTTC. This chain uses TRBV10-3 with TRBJ1-2; possibly TRBD1 for D (5 bases). Germline CDR1 and CDR2: ENHRY and SYGVKD. V was trimmed by 4 bases and J by 0 bases, leaving 15 bases between them. CDR3 length: 16 residues.

V gene TRBV19 combines with J gene TRBJ2-1; D is ambiguous. The germline V and J ends were trimmed by 5 bases and 7 bases, with 12 bases remaining between them. Germline CDR1 LNHDA, CDR2 SQIVND (reference sequence). The CDR3 runs to 13 residues. The chain's CDR3 is CASSSYPRNEQFF. Here the CDR3 DNA reads TGTGCCAGTAGTTCCTATCCTCGGAATGAGCAGTTCTTC.

This clone has a count of ten or more. The genes are TRBV4-1 and TRBJ1-1; 8 nucleotides align to TRBD1. Germline CDR1 reads MGHRA; CDR2 reads YSYEKL. After removal of 1 base from V and 5 bases from J, the junction contained 3 bases not matched to a gene. This CDR3 spans 14 amino acids. In DNA form, the CDR3 reads TGCGCCAGCAGCCAAGGATGGGACAGGACTGAAGCTTTCTTT. Its protein product is CASSQGWDRTEAFF.

Turning to this clone: One end of the junction is discordant with germline, which a read error may explain. The J gene is TRBJ1-1, the V gene TRBV18; 9 bases align to TRBD1. Germline V CDR1 and CDR2: KGHSH, LQKENI. This CDR3 has 20 residues. This CDR3 reads CASSAPLTGGFKLMNTEAFF. The DNA for the CDR3 is TGTGCCAGCTCAGCACCCCTCACAGGGGGCTTCAAACTAATGAACACTGAAGCTTTCTTT.

This clone has a single count. The chain recombines TRBV6-5 with TRBJ2-3, with 10 positions matching TRBD2. The trim removed 5 bases at V and 5 bases at J, leaving 7 bases unmatched. The CDR3 extends over 15 amino acids. Per the germline V gene, CDR1 is MNHEY and CDR2 is SVGAGI. The CDR3 here is CASSQRGGGIDTQYF. In nucleotides, the CDR3 is TGTGCCAGCAGTCAGCGGGGGGGCGGTATAGATACGCAGTATTTT.

The J gene is TRBJ2-2, the V gene TRBV7-2; 7 bases are shared with TRBD1. The CDR3 loop spans 14 amino acids. Germline values: CDR1 SGHTA, CDR2 FQGNSA. V lost 3 bases and J lost 8; bases outside the gene matches: 6. The CDR3 nucleotides read TGTGCCAGCAGCTTTGGACAGGCGGCGGGGGAGCTGTTTTTT. Its protein is CASSFGQAAGELFF.